Listed below are T cell receptor beta chains from one sample, sequenced in a study of PD-L1 blockade in urothelial cancer. TCRdb keeps only in-frame clones here, not all; method: immunoSEQ multiplex PCR. This table has under 35,000 clones, around 84% appearing once. The starting material was PBMCs, obtained around atezolizumab (anti-PD-L1) treatment. The receptors derive from a man aged 45 to 65 with urothelial cancer. CDR3s include the opening cysteine and the closing phenylalanine or tryptophan. A D gene is named only where the DNA matches it firmly. Clone size appears in some rows only: once, few, many, or a class for an expanded clone.

clone size	D gene	V gene	J gene	CDR3 DNA	CDR3 protein
NA	TRBD2	TRBV10-1	TRBJ2-3	TGCGCCAGCAGTCAAGGGACTAGCGGGAACAGGGGGCGCACAGATACGCAGTATTTT	CASSQGTSGNRGRTDTQYF
NA	TRBD1	TRBV12-5	TRBJ1-6	TGTGCTAGTGGTAGCCCGACAGGGGGCCGTTCACCCCTCCACTTT	CASGSPTGGRSPLHF
NA	NA	TRBV5-1	TRBJ2-7	TGCGCCAGCAGCTTGGACAGGGCCTACGAGCAGTACTTC	CASSLDRAYEQYF
NA	NA	TRBV10-2	TRBJ2-1	TGCGCCAGCAGTGATGGGGGCCTAGTGAATGAGCAGTTCTTC	CASSDGGLVNEQFF
NA	TRBD2	TRBV7-9	TRBJ2-7	TGTGCCAGCAGCAACGGGACTAGAGGCTACGAGCAGTACTTC	CASSNGTRGYEQYF
NA	NA	TRBV2	TRBJ2-4	TGTGCCAGCAGTGATCCGACTCGATTTTTTCAGTACTTC	CASSDPTRFFQYF
NA	NA	TRBV19	TRBJ1-1	TGTGCCAGTAGTATAAACCCGGGTTGGAACACTGAAGCTTTCTTT	CASSINPGWNTEAFF
NA	NA	TRBV5-1	TRBJ2-3	TGCGCCAGCAGCTTGGATCTGGGGGCCCCTACAGATACGCAGTATTTT	CASSLDLGAPTDTQYF
NA	TRBD1	TRBV11-2	TRBJ2-7	TGTGCCAGCAGCTTAGCGGGGACAGACTACGAGCAGTACTTC	CASSLAGTDYEQYF
NA	NA	TRBV4-1	TRBJ1-4	TGCGCCAGCAGCCTCGAGCAGGGAAACGGACCAACTAATGAAAAACTGTTTTTT	CASSLEQGNGPTNEKLFF
NA	TRBD2	TRBV15	TRBJ2-3	TGTGCCACCAGCCGCGAGCGGGGAAGCGCAGATACGCAGTATTTT	CATSRERGSADTQYF
NA	TRBD2	TRBV30	TRBJ2-5	TGTGCCTGGAGGGTAGCGGGAGTCGTAGAGACCCAGTACTTC	CAWRVAGVVETQYF
NA	TRBD1	TRBV7-9	TRBJ1-1	TGTGCCAGCAGACCTCGACAGGGAAAACATACTGAAGCTTTCTTT	CASRPRQGKHTEAFF
NA	NA	TRBV5-4	TRBJ1-4	TGTGCCAGCAGCACCGGTAACAGGGCAACTAATGAAAAACTGTTTTTT	CASSTGNRATNEKLFF
NA	NA	TRBV28	TRBJ2-1	TGTGCCAGCAGTTCCCGGGGGGCGGGAGCCGGAGAGCAGTTCTTC	CASSSRGAGAGEQFF
NA	TRBD1	TRBV18	TRBJ1-1	TGTGCCAGCTCACCCAACAGGGGGCTTGGCACTGAAGCTTTCTTT	CASSPNRGLGTEAFF
NA	NA	TRBV5-6	TRBJ2-7	TGTGCCAGCAGCTCTCCGGGAATGGGCCCCTACGAGCAGTACTTC	CASSSPGMGPYEQYF
NA	TRBD1	TRBV19	TRBJ2-2	TGTGCCAGTAAACCCCAGGGGGCTGGCACCGGGGAGCTGTTTTTT	CASKPQGAGTGELFF
NA	TRBD1	TRBV27	TRBJ2-3	TGTGCCAGCACCCCACAGGGGGCCAGCACAGATACGCAGTATTTT	CASTPQGASTDTQYF
NA	NA	TRBV6-4	TRBJ2-1	TGTGCCAGCAGTGACACAAAGTACAATGAGCAGTTCTTC	CASSDTKYNEQFF
NA	TRBD1	TRBV7-7	TRBJ2-2	TGTGCCAGCAGAAAAGGGGGACAGGGATCGGGGGAGCTGTTTTTT	CASRKGGQGSGELFF
NA	TRBD1	TRBV6-1	TRBJ1-1	TGTGCCATGTCGACAGGGGCAAGCACTGAAGCTTTCTTT	CAMSTGASTEAFF
NA	NA	TRBV7-9	TRBJ2-5	TGTGCCAGCAGCGCCAGGGCTGGGTTAGAGACCCAGTACTTC	CASSARAGLETQYF
NA	NA	TRBV30	TRBJ2-5	TGTGCCTGGAGTCGGTCAGGGCGAAAAGAGACCCAGTACTTC	CAWSRSGRKETQYF
NA	NA	TRBV30	TRBJ1-1	TGTGCCTGGAGCCCGGGGGGCACTGAAGCTTTCTTT	CAWSPGGTEAFF
few	NA	TRBV4-1	TRBJ2-7	TGCGCCAGCAGCCAAGAAGGACAGCCGCCCTACGAGCAGTACTTC	CASSQEGQPPYEQYF
NA	NA	TRBV20-1	TRBJ2-3	TGCAGCGTTCTTCGCGAACCCGCGCAGTATTTT	CSVLREPAQYF
NA	TRBD1	TRBV30	TRBJ2-1	TGTGCCTTTTCGACAGGGGGGGACAATGAGCAGTTCTTC	CAFSTGGDNEQFF
NA	TRBD1	TRBV5-5	TRBJ2-7	TGTGCCAGCAGCCCCGGGACAGGGGCTTACGAGCAGTACTTC	CASSPGTGAYEQYF
NA	NA	TRBV27	TRBJ2-7	TGTGCCAGCAAGCAAGACCCGACTTTTACCTACGAGCAGTACTTC	CASKQDPTFTYEQYF
NA	TRBD2	TRBV7-2	TRBJ2-7	TGTGCCAGCAGATTTAGCGGGGGGGCCCCCCACGAGCAGTACTTC	CASRFSGGAPHEQYF
NA	NA	TRBV23-1	TRBJ2-2	TGCGCCAGCAGTCAATCGTGGGCAGGGCTAATCGCGAACACCGGGGAGCTGTTTTTT	CASSQSWAGLIANTGELFF
NA	TRBD1	TRBV6-5	TRBJ1-2	TGTGCCAGCAGCCAGGGGGCCAGAGGCTACACCTTC	CASSQGARGYTF
NA	TRBD2	TRBV6-4	TRBJ2-3	TGTGCCAGCAGTGACCCAGGACTAGCGGGAGATATAGATACGCAGTATTTT	CASSDPGLAGDIDTQYF
NA	NA	TRBV12-2	TRBJ2-5	TGTGCAAGTCGCTTTAGGACAGGGGGCGGTGCTTTGAGGGAGACCCAGTACTTC	CASRFRTGGGALRETQYF
NA	NA	TRBV7-2	TRBJ2-5	TGTGCCAGCAGCCCCGTTCGACAGTCGGAGACCCAGTACTTC	CASSPVRQSETQYF
NA	NA	TRBV19	TRBJ2-7	TGTGCCAGTAGTACCCCAGGGTTTTCTGTCGAGCAGTACTTC	CASSTPGFSVEQYF
NA	TRBD2	TRBV30	TRBJ2-1	TGTGCCTGGAGTTGGACTAGCGGGAGACTTGGTGAGCAGTTCTTC	CAWSWTSGRLGEQFF
NA	NA	TRBV6-5	TRBJ1-6	TGTGCCAGCAGTGGAGGTTATGGTGGTTCACCCCTCCACTTT	CASSGGYGGSPLHF
NA	NA	TRBV9	TRBJ2-6	TGTGCCAGCAGCATGATTGCGGCTGGGGCCAACGTCCTGACTTTC	CASSMIAAGANVLTF
NA	TRBD1	TRBV10-3	TRBJ1-4	TGTGCCATCAGTGAGTCGGGACAGACAACTAATGAAAAACTGTTTTTT	CAISESGQTTNEKLFF
NA	TRBD1	TRBV15	TRBJ2-7	TGTGCCACCAGCAGAGCCTCTTGGACAGGATGGGACGAGCAGTACTTC	CATSRASWTGWDEQYF
NA	TRBD2	TRBV11-2	TRBJ2-3	TGTGCCAGCAGCTTATCCCCTAGCGGGGGGTACACAGATACGCAGTATTTT	CASSLSPSGGYTDTQYF
NA	NA	TRBV6-1	TRBJ2-4	TGTGCCAGCAGTGACAGGGGAAACATTCAGTACTTC	CASSDRGNIQYF
NA	NA	TRBV15	TRBJ2-7	TGTGCCACCAGCAGAGATCACTGGGAGGAGCAGTACTTC	CATSRDHWEEQYF
NA	TRBD1	TRBV27	TRBJ2-2	TGTGCCAGCAGACCCCGACAGGGACACACCGGGGAGCTGTTTTTT	CASRPRQGHTGELFF
NA	NA	TRBV7-3	TRBJ2-7	TGTGCCAGCAGCTTAGGGGGGAGAAAGGTCAATGGCTGGTACGAGCAGTACTTC	CASSLGGRKVNGWYEQYF
NA	TRBD1	TRBV2	TRBJ1-4	TGTGCCAGCAGCCGGGACAGGGGGAATGGTTTTGAACTGTTTTTT	CASSRDRGNGFELFF
NA	NA	TRBV27	TRBJ1-3	TGTGCCAGCAGACTAGTGGGAGCCGGCGCATCCCCCGCATCTCGCTCAACTGGAAACACCATATATTTT	CASRLVGAGASPASRSTGNTIYF
NA	NA	TRBV12-5	TRBJ2-1	TGTGCTAGTGGTAGCGGAGACTACAATGAGCAGTTCTTC	CASGSGDYNEQFF